The 2 T cell receptor beta chains reported below all come from one sample, sequenced in a study of EBV T-cell therapy then PD-1 blockade in nasopharyngeal carcinoma. No antigen has been assigned to these receptors. Here immunoSEQ multiplex PCR was the method, and the copy in TCRdb shows in-frame clones only, minus some. The table includes 20,000 or so clones, over 75% detected once. Treatment noted: AdE1-LMPpoly-expanded autologous EBV-specific T-cell therapy followed by anti-PD-1 nivolumab. Specimen: CD8+ T cells from blood, collected at day 61 from a patient whose treatment included autologous EBV-specific T cells and nivolumab. All receptors come from a middle-aged man with nasopharyngeal carcinoma.

This sequence joins TRBV4-3 and TRBJ1-6; TRBD1 agrees at 7 bases. Trimming at V came to 0 bases and at J to 3 bases, leaving 14 bases not matched to a gene. This CDR3 region has 20 residues. Per germline, CDR1 LGHNA and CDR2 YSLEER. In DNA form, the CDR3 reads TGCGCCAGCAGCCAAGATCTTCACGGGGACAGCTTATTCTATAATTCACCCCTCCACTTT. The encoded protein is CASSQDLHGDSLFYNSPLHF.

V is TRBV7-3 and J is TRBJ2-5, with 10 bases fitting TRBD2. CDR3 size: 15 residues. CDR1 is SGHTA, CDR2 FQGTGA, per germline. Trimming cost V 2 bases and J 0 bases; bases outside gene matches: 0. CDR3 protein: CASSLLAGDQETQYF. In DNA form, the CDR3 reads TGTGCCAGCAGCTTACTAGCGGGGGACCAAGAGACCCAGTACTTC.